This T cell receptor (beta chain) was recorded in a study of cytomegalovirus exposure and HLA in healthy donors. About the study: About 80 million unique TCRs, all from HLA-typed donors, were included in an early release of the data.

This clone has only a few counts. Its antigen is unknown. PCR employed 60 Vbeta and 13 Jbeta primers. The table came from immunoSEQ multiplex PCR; TCRdb's copy has only in-frame clones and leaves some out. The sample yields around 170,000 clones, around 77% seen once. Study conclusions and caveats: Rare TCR sequences dominated, though some public TCRs recurred in many donors.

Trimming removed 7 bases from V and 5 bases from J; junction bases left unmatched: 11. Germline values: CDR1 LNHDA, CDR2 SQIVND (reference sequence). This CDR3 has 16 residues. The sequencing input was PBMCs. This chain links TRBV19 with TRBJ1-1, with 12 nucleotides matching TRBD1. The source of this sequence is a man in his 60s in good health and CMV-seronegative. The CDR3: CASTAPGQGAGTEAFF. DNA of the CDR3: TGTGCCAGTACCGCCCCGGGACAGGGGGCAGGTACTGAAGCTTTCTTT.